Listed here are 11 T cell receptor beta chains from one sample, sequenced in a study of cytomegalovirus exposure and HLA in healthy donors. It was with 60 Vbeta and 13 Jbeta primers that the PCR ran. TCRdb's copy holds only in-frame clones and misses some; the assay was immunoSEQ multiplex PCR. The sample has 130,000 to 150,000 clones, about four fifths seen once. Sequenced input: PBMCs. These receptors all stem from a female donor in good health and CMV-seronegative.

J is TRBJ1-4 and V is TRBV5-1; D unclear. The V gene lost 3 bases and the J gene lost 5 bases, with 11 bases spanning the gap. This CDR3 has 14 amino acids. Per the germline V gene, CDR1 is SGHRS and CDR2 is YFSETQ. Here the CDR3 DNA reads TGCGCCAGCAGCTGGTCGCGCCCCAATGAAAAACTGTTTTTT. Encoded protein: CASSWSRPNEKLFF.

This chain's CDR3 is CAWSGGGHGQETQYF. The CDR3 coding sequence is TGTGCCTGGAGTGGGGGGGGACATGGCCAAGAGACCCAGTACTTC. The V gene is TRBV30, the J gene TRBJ2-5, with D maybe TRBD2 (7 bases). Trimming removed 1 base at V and 1 base at J, with 13 bases between. This CDR3 region has 15 residues. The germline V gene has CDR1 GTSNPN and CDR2 SVGIG (reference sequence).

This clone occurred a few times. At the DNA level, this CDR3 is encoded by other sequences in the same sample as well. This chain joins TRBV7-9 and TRBJ1-5, with D possibly TRBD1 on 5 matching bases. The CDR3 has 13 residues. The germline V gene has CDR1 SEHNR and CDR2 FQNEAQ (reference sequence). V lost 1 base to trimming and J lost 7 bases, with 8 bases between them. CDR3: CASSLGGGQPQHF. The CDR3 DNA is TGTGCCAGCAGCTTAGGGGGGGGGCAGCCCCAGCATTTT.

This clone appeared once. This chain connects TRBV9 to TRBJ2-2; 7 bases are shared with TRBD1. The ends lost 3 bases at V and 5 bases at J; junction bases unmatched: 10. CDR1 SGDLS and CDR2 YYNGEE come from the germline V gene. The CDR3 spans 16 residues. DNA of the CDR3: TGTGCCAGCAGCGGTAAAGAGGGGGCAGGAACCGGGGAGCTGTTTTTT. Protein: CASSGKEGAGTGELFF.

V gene TRBV7-9 combines with J gene TRBJ1-5; no reliable D call. Trimming took off 2 bases at V and 2 bases at J, with 7 bases between the two ends. The CDR3 sequence is 14 residues long. Germline V CDR1 and CDR2: SEHNR, FQNEAQ (reference sequence). CDR3 in amino acids: CASSLFEGNQPQHF. The CDR3 coding sequence is TGTGCCAGCAGCTTATTTGAGGGCAATCAGCCCCAGCATTTT.

The chain is built from TRBV6-4 and TRBJ2-1; 8 bases fit TRBD2. The V and J ends lost 0 bases and 7 bases, in that order; junction bases with no gene match: 5. The germline gives CDR1 MRHNA, CDR2 SNTAGT. CDR3 size: 15 residues. DNA for the CDR3: TGTGCCAGCAGTGACTCCCCGGGACTAGGTAATGAGCAGTTCTTC. It translates to CASSDSPGLGNEQFF.

This sequence joins TRBV27 and TRBJ1-1; D call uncertain. V dropped 2 bases and J dropped 5 bases, with 9 bases sitting between them. This CDR3 has 13 residues. Germline values: CDR1 MNHEY, CDR2 SMNVEV (reference sequence). The DNA of the CDR3 is TGTGCCAGCAGTTTAAGCCTTCGGACTGAAGCTTTCTTT. Protein sequence: CASSLSLRTEAFF.

This sequence joins TRBV27 and TRBJ1-1; 10 bases map to TRBD1. Germline values: CDR1 MNHEY, CDR2 SMNVEV (reference sequence). V lost 5 bases and J lost 8; bases outside the gene matches: 5. This CDR3 spans 13 amino acids. CDR3 coding DNA: TGTGCCAGCAGTAGAGGGACAGGGGCCGAAGCTTTCTTT. Protein: CASSRGTGAEAFF.

As regards this clone: At the DNA level, this CDR3 is encoded by other sequences in the same sample as well. J is TRBJ1-1 and V is TRBV5-1; 7 nucleotides align to TRBD1. V shed 0 bases, J shed 2 bases, and the junction held 1 base outside the gene matches. This CDR3 is built from 14 residues. Germline CDR1 is SGHRS and CDR2 is YFSETQ. The CDR3 loop is CASSLDRGNTEAFF. In DNA, the CDR3 is TGCGCCAGCAGCTTGGACAGGGGAAACACTGAAGCTTTCTTT.

The rearrangement uses TRBV28 and TRBJ1-5; D is possibly TRBD1 (5 bases). CDR1 is MDHEN and CDR2 is SYDVKM in the germline V gene. V gave up 5 bases and J gave up 0 bases, with 17 bases separating them. The CDR3 covers 17 residues. The chain's CDR3 is CASSHPRGDYSNQPQHF. DNA of the CDR3: TGTGCCAGCAGTCACCCCCGGGGGGATTATAGCAATCAGCCCCAGCATTTT.

The gene calls are TRBV5-1 and TRBJ2-2; 8 nucleotides agree with TRBD2. Germline CDR1 is SGHRS and CDR2 is YFSETQ. CDR3 length: 15 residues. Trimming at V came to 10 bases and at J to 6 bases, leaving 14 bases not matched to a gene. In nucleotides, the CDR3 is TGCGCCGGCTCCGGGGCGGGGGGCGACGCCGGGGAGCTGTTTTTT. This sequence encodes CAGSGAGGDAGELFF.